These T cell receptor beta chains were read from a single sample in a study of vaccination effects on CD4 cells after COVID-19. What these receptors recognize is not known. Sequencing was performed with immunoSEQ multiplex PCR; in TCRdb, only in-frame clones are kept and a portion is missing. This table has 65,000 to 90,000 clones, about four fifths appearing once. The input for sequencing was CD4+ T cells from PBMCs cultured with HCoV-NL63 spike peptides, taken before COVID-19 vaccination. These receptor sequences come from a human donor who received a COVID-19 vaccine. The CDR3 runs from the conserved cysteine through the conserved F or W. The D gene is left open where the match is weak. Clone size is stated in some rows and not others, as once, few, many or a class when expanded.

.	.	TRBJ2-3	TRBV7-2	CASSPNLDTQYF	TGTGCCAGCAGCCCAAACCTAGATACGCAGTATTTT
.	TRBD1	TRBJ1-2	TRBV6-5	CASSYSGQGARGYTF	TGTGCCAGCAGTTACTCGGGACAGGGGGCGCGCGGCTACACCTTC
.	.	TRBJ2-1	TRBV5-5	CASSNTGLSYNEQFF	TGTGCCAGCAGCAATACCGGACTCTCCTACAATGAGCAGTTCTTC
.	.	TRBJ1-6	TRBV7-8	CASSLVDRGSPLHF	TGTGCCAGCAGCTTAGTAGATCGGGGTTCACCCCTCCACTTT
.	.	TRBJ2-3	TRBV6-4	CASSDPGKSTDTQYF	TGTGCCAGCAGTGATCCGGGGAAGAGCACAGATACGCAGTATTTT
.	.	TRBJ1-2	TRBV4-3	CASSQSQLPNYGYTF	TGCGCCAGCAGCCAATCTCAGTTACCTAACTATGGCTACACCTTC
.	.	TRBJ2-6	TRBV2	CASSDIWGLTGANVLTF	TGTGCCAGCAGTGACATCTGGGGGCTGACTGGGGCCAACGTCCTGACTTTC
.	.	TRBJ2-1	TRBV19	CASSMFASSYNEQFF	TGTGCCAGTAGTATGTTCGCCAGCTCCTACAATGAGCAGTTCTTC
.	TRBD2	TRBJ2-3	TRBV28	CASSLQGKRGAPDTQYF	TGTGCCAGCAGTTTACAAGGGAAGCGGGGGGCTCCGGATACGCAGTATTTT
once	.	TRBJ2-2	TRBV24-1	CATSGGAGAPNTGELFF	TGTGCCACCAGTGGTGGGGCGGGGGCTCCGAACACCGGGGAGCTGTTTTTT
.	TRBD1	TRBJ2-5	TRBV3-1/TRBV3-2	CASSHGTAKETQYF	TGTGCCAGCAGCCACGGGACAGCTAAAGAGACCCAGTACTTC